This T cell receptor (beta chain) was sequenced in a study of blood T cell repertoires in COVID-19. In the study overall: Sources were T cells, B-cell-depleted T cells, or PBMCs; the material itself was cDNA or gDNA.

Germline loops: CDR1 SGHNT, CDR2 YYREEE (reference sequence). V was clipped by 0 bases and J by 5 bases; unmatched bases: 4. The CDR3 is 14 residues long. The method was immunoSEQ multiplex PCR; TCRdb's version includes in-frame clones alone and lacks a portion of them. The table records hundreds of thousands of clones, more than 85% of them present only once. This receptor was obtained from a man between 65 and 80 years old with acute or convalescent COVID-19. The V gene is TRBV5-4, the J gene TRBJ1-2; 7 bases map to TRBD1. Sequencing was carried out using peripheral blood. CDR3 sequence: CASSLGQGRYGYTF. CDR3 bases: TGTGCCAGCAGCTTGGGACAGGGACGGTATGGCTACACCTTC.